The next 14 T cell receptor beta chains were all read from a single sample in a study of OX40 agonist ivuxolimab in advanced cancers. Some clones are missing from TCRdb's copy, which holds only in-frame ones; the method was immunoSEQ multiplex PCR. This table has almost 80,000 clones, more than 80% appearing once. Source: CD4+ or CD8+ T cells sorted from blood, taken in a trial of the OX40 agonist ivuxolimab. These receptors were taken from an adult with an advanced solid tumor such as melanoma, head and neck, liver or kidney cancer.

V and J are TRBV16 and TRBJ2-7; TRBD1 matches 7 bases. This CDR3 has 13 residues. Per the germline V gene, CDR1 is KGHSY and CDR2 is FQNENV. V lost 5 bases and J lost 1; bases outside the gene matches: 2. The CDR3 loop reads CASSTGQSYEQYF. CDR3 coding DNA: TGTGCCAGCAGCACGGGACAGTCCTACGAGCAGTACTTC.

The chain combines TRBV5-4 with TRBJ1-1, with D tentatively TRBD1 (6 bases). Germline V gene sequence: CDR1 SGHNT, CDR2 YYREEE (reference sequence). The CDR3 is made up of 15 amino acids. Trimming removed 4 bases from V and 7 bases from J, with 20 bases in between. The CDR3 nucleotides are TGTGCCAGCAGCCAGCCCCGGGGGCGGGGGAGTGAAGCTTTCTTT. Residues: CASSQPRGRGSEAFF. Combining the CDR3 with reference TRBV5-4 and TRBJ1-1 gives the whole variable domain ETGVTQSPTHLIKTRGQQVTLRCSSQSGHNTVSWYQQALGQGPQFIFQYYREEENGRGNFPPRFSGLQFPNYSSELNVNALELDDSALYLCASSQPRGRGSEAFFGQGTRLTVV.

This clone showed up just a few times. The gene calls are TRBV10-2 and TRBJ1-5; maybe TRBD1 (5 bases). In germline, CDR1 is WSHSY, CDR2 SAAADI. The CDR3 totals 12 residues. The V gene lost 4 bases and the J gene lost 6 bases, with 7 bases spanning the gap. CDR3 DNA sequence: TGCGCCAGCAGTGTTGGGGGTCAGCCCCAGCATTTT. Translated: CASSVGGQPQHF.

This CDR3 reads CATSRELAGGETQYF. CDR3 coding DNA: TGTGCCACCAGCAGAGAACTAGCGGGAGGTGAGACCCAGTACTTC. V and J are TRBV15 and TRBJ2-5; TRBD2 matches 12 bases. CDR3 length equals 15 residues. The V gene end was trimmed by 0 bases and the J gene end by 5 bases; junction bases not matched to a gene: 1. CDR1 is LNHNV and CDR2 is YYDKDF in the germline V gene (reference sequence).

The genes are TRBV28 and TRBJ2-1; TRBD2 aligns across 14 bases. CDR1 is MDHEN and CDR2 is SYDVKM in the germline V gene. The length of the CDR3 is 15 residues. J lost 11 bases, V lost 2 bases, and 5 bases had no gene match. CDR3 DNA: TGTGCCAGCAGTTTAATGGGACTAGCGGGAGTAAAGCAGTTCTTC. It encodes CASSLMGLAGVKQFF. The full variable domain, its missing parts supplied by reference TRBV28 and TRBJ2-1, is DVKVTQSSRYLVKRTGEKVFLECVQDMDHENMFWYRQDPGLGLRLIYFSYDVKMKEKGDIPEGYSVSREKKERFSLILESASTNQTSMYLCASSLMGLAGVKQFFGPGTRLTVL.

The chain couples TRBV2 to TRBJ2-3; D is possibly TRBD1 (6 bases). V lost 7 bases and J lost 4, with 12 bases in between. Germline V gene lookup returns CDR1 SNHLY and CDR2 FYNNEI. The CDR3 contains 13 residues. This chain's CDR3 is CASNIQGPDTQYF. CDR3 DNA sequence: TGTGCCAGCAATATACAGGGCCCAGATACGCAGTATTTT.

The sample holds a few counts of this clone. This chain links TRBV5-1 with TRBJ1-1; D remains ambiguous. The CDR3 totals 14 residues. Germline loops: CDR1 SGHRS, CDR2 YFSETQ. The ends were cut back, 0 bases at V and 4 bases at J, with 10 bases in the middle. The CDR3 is CASSLAPPRTEAFF. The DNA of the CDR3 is TGCGCCAGCAGCTTGGCGCCTCCTCGCACTGAAGCTTTCTTT.

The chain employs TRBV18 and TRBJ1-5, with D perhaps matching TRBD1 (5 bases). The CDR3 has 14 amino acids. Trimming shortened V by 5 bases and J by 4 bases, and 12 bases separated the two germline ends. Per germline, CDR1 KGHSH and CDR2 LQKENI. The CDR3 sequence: CASSTDSMNQPQHF. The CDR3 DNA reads TGTGCCAGCTCAACTGACAGTATGAATCAGCCCCAGCATTTT.

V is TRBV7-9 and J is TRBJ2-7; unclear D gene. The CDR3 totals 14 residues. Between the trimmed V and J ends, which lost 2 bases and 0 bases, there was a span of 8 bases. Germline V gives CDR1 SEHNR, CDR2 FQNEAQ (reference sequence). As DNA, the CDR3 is TGTGCCAGCAGCTTAACGGTCACCTCCTACGAGCAGTACGTC. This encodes CASSLTVTSYEQYV.

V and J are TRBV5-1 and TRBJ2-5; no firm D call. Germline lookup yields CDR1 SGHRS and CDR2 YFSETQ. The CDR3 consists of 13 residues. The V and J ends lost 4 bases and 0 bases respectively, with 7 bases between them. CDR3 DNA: TGCGCCAGCAGCGCTCACAACCAAGAGACCCAGTACTTC. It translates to CASSAHNQETQYF.

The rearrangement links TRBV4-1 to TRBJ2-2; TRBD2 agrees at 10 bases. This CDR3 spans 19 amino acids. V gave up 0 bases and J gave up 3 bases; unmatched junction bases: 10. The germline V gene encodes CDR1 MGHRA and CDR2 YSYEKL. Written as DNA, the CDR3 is TGCGCCAGCAGCCAAGACCCCCGGCTAGCGGGAGCGCACACCGGGGAGCTGTTTTTT. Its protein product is CASSQDPRLAGAHTGELFF.

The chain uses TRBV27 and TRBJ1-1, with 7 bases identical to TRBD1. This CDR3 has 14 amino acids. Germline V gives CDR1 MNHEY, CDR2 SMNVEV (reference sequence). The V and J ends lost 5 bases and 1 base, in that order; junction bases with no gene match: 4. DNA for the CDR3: TGTGCCAGCAGTAACAGGGGATCGAACACTGAAGCTTTCTTT. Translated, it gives CASSNRGSNTEAFF.

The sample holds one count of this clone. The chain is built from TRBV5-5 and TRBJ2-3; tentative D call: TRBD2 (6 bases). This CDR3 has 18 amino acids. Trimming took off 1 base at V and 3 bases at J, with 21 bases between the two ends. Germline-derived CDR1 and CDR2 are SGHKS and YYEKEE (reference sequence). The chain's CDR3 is CASSLPQLGGVITDTQYF. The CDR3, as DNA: TGTGCCAGCAGCTTGCCCCAACTAGGAGGGGTGATTACAGATACGCAGTATTTT.

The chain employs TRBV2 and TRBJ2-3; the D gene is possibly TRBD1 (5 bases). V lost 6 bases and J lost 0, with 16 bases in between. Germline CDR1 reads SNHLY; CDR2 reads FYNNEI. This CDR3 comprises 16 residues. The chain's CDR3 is CASSGWTPLSTDTQYF. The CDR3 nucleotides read TGTGCCAGCAGCGGATGGACACCGCTTAGCACAGATACGCAGTATTTT.